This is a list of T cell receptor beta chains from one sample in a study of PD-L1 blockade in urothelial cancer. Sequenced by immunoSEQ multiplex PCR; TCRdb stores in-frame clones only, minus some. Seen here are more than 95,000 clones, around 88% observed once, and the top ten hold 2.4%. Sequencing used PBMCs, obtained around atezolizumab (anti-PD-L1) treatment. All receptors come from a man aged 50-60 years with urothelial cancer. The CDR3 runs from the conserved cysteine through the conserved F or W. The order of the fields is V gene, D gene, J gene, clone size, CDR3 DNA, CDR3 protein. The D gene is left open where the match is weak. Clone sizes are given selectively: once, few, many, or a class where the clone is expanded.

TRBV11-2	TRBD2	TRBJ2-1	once	TGTGCCAGCAGCTTAGTAAGGGCACGAGCGGGAGCGGGTGAGCAGTTCTTC	CASSLVRARAGAGEQFF
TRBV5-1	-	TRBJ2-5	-	TGCGCCAGCAGCGCCGCGACTGCCCAAGAGACCCAGTACTTC	CASSAATAQETQYF
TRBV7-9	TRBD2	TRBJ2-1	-	TGTGCCAGCAGCTTTCTAGCGGGAGGGCCTCAGGGGATAAATGAGCAGTTCTTC	CASSFLAGGPQGINEQFF
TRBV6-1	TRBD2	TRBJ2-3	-	TGTGCCAGCAGGAGTACTAGCGTAATGGATACGCAGTATTTT	CASRSTSVMDTQYF
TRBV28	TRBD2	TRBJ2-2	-	TGTGCCAGCAGATATAGCGGGAGGACCGGGGAGCTGTTTTTT	CASRYSGRTGELFF
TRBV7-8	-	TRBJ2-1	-	TGTGCCAGCAGCCCAAGGGGGTTAGAGATTGATGAGCAGTTCTTC	CASSPRGLEIDEQFF
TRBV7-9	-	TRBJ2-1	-	TGTGCCAGCACCGCGGTAATTTACAATGAGCAGTTCTTC	CASTAVIYNEQFF
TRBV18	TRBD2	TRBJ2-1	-	TGTGCCAGCTCACCTTGGACTAGCGGGAGTGTGAATGAGCAGTTCTTC	CASSPWTSGSVNEQFF
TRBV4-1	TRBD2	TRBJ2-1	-	TGCGCCAGCAGCCGAACTAGCGGGAGCCCGAATGAGCAGTTCTTC	CASSRTSGSPNEQFF
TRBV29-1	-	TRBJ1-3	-	TGCAGCGTTGAAGAGGGCCCCTCTGGAAACACCATATATTTT	CSVEEGPSGNTIYF